Listed below are T cell receptor beta chains from one sample, sequenced in a study of monozygotic twins with inflammatory bowel disease. After re-calling the 5' RACE reads, TCRdb lists one entry per CDR3 protein, DNA absent. This sample's table has about 450,000 distinct CDR3 sequences. The sequencing input was blood. These receptors came from a human donor with ulcerative colitis or Crohn's disease, or a healthy co-twin of an affected twin (not recorded which). The CDR3 runs from the conserved cysteine through the conserved F or W. Fields, in order: J gene, V gene, CDR3 protein.

TRBJ2-3	TRBV2	CASRETSGITDTQYF
TRBJ2-3	TRBV12-2	CASRDHTDTQYF
TRBJ2-2	TRBV20-1	CSARDPSGVTGELFF
TRBJ1-2	TRBV7-3	CASSLKRQGTGYTF
TRBJ1-1	TRBV3-1	CASSPLQGPRKAFF
TRBJ1-2	TRBV6-2/TRBV6-3	CASSSDVSLNYGYTF
TRBJ2-7	TRBV6-5	CASSRTLSAYEQYF
TRBJ1-5	TRBV24-1	CATSDAGRDNQPQHF
TRBJ2-3	TRBV6-5	CASGDYTTDTQYF
TRBJ1-1	TRBV6-2/TRBV6-3	CASSYSSQAFF